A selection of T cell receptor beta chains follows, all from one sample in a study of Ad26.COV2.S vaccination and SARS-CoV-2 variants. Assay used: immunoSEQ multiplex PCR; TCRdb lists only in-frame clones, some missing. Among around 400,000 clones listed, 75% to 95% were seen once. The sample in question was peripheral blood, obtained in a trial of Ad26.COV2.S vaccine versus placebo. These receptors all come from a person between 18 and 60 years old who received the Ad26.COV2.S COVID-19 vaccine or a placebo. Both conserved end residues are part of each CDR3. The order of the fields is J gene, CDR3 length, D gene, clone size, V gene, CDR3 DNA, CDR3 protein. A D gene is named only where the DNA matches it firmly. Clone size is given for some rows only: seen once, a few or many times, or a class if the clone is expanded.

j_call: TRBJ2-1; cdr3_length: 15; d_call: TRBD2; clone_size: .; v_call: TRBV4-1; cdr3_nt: TGCGCCAGCAGCCTCCAGACCCTAGCGGGAGGGGAGCAGTTCTTC; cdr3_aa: CASSLQTLAGGEQFF
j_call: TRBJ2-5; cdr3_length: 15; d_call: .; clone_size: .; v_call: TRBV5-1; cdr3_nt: TGCGCCAGCAGCTCCGGATCCAGTCGGAGGGAGACCCAGTACTTC; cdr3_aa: CASSSGSSRRETQYF
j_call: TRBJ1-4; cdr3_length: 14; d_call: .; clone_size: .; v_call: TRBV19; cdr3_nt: TGTGCCAGTAGTAGGAGTCAGAGAAATGAAAAACTGTTTTTT; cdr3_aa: CASSRSQRNEKLFF
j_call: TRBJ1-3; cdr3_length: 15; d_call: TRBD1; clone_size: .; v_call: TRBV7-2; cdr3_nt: TGTGCCAGCAGCGTATACAGGGGATCTGGAAACACCATATATTTT; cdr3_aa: CASSVYRGSGNTIYF
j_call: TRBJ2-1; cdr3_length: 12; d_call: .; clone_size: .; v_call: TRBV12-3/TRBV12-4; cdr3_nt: TGTGCCAGCAGTTTAGAGTACAATGAGCAGTTCTTC; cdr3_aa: CASSLEYNEQFF
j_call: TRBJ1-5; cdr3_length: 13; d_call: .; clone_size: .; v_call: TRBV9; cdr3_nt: TGTGCCAGCAGCGTAGAACCCCTTCAGCCCCAGCATTTT; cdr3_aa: CASSVEPLQPQHF
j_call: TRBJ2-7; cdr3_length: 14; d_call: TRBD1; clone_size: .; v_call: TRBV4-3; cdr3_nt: TGCGCCAGCAGCGCCACAGGGGGTTCCTACGAGCAGTACTTC; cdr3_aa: CASSATGGSYEQYF
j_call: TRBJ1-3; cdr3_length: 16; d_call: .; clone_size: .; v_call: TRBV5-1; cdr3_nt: TGCGCCAGCCAAACCGGCGACAGGAGCTCTGGAAACACCATATATTTT; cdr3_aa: CASQTGDRSSGNTIYF
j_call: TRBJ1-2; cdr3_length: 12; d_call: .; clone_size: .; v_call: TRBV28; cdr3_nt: TGTGCCAGCAGTGAAGAGACCTATGGCTACACCTTC; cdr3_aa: CASSEETYGYTF
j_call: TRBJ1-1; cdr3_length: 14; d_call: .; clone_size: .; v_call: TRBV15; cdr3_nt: TGTGCCACCAGCAGAGATCAGGGAGACACTGAAGCTTTCTTT; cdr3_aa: CATSRDQGDTEAFF
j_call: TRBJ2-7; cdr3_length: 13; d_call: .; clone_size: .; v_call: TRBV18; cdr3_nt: TGTGCCAGCTCACCCCTTCGAGGTGACGAGCAGTACTTC; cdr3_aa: CASSPLRGDEQYF
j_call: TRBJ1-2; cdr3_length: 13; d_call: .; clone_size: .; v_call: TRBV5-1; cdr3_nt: TGCGCCAGCAGCTTTCGGATGGACTATGGCTACACCTTC; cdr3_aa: CASSFRMDYGYTF
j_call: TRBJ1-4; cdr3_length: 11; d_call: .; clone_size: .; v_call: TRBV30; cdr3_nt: TGTGCCTGGAGTGCAAATGAAAAACTGTTTTTT; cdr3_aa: CAWSANEKLFF
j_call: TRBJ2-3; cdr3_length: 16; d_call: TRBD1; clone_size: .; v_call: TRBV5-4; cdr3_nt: TGTGCCAGCAGCTCTCTCACAGGGGGCGCAACAGATACGCAGTATTTT; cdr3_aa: CASSSLTGGATDTQYF
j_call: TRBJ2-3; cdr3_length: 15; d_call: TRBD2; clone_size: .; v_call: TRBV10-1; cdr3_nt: TGCGCCAGCAGTGGATCGGAGCGGGACGCAGATACGCAGTATTTT; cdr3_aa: CASSGSERDADTQYF
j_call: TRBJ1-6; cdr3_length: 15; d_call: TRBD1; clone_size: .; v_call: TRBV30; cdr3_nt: TGTGCCTCGCGGACAGGGCGGCTTGGGGATTCACCCCTCCACTTT; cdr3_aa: CASRTGRLGDSPLHF
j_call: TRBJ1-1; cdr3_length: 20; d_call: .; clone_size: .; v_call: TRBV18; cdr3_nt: TGTGCCAGCTCACAAATACAGGGCCCCGGTGGGGGCGATTCGAACACTGAAGCTTTCTTT; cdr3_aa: CASSQIQGPGGGDSNTEAFF
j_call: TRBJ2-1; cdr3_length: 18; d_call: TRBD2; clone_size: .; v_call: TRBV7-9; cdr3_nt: TGTGCCAGCAGTCCCTCGGGTCGGGAGGGAAACTACCCAAATGAGCAGTTCTTC; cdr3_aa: CASSPSGREGNYPNEQFF
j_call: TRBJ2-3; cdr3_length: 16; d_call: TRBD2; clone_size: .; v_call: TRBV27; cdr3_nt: TGTGCCACCTCCGGTCTAGCGGGAGAAAATCGAGATACGCAGTATTTT; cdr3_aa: CATSGLAGENRDTQYF
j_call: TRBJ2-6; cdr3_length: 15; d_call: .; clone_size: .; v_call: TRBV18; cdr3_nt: TGTGCCAGCTCACCAAGCATCTCTGGGGCCAACGTCCTGACTTTC; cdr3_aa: CASSPSISGANVLTF
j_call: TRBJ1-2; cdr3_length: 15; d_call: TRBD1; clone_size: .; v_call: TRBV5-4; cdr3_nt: TGTGCCAGCAGCTTGGAGACAGGGGACAACTATGGCTACACCTTC; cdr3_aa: CASSLETGDNYGYTF
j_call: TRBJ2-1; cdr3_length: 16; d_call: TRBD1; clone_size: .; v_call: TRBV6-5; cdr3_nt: TGTGCCAGCAGTTCCTCCGGGACAGGGGCTTCAGGTGAGCAGTTCTTC; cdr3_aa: CASSSSGTGASGEQFF
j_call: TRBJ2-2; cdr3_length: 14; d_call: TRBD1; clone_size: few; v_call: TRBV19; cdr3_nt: TGTGCCAGTACCGACAGGGGTGCTACCGGGGAGCTGTTTTTT; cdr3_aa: CASTDRGATGELFF
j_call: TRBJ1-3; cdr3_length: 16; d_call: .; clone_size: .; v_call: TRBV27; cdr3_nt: TGTGCCAGCAGTTTAATAGCCCCAAGCGGTGGAAACACCATATATTTT; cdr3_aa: CASSLIAPSGGNTIYF
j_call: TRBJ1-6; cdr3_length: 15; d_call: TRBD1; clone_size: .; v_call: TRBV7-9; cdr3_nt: TGTGCCAGCAGCCCTGGACAGGGGGGTCCTTCACCCCTCCACTTT; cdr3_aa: CASSPGQGGPSPLHF
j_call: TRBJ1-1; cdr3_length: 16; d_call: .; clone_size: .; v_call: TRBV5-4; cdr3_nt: TGTGCCAGCAGCCAGAACCCACAGTCTCCAAACACTGAAGCTTTCTTT; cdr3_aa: CASSQNPQSPNTEAFF
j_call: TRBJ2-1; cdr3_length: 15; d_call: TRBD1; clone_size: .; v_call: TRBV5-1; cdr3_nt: TGCGCCAGCAGCCCAGGACAGGGAAAATACAATGAGCAGTTCTTC; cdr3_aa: CASSPGQGKYNEQFF
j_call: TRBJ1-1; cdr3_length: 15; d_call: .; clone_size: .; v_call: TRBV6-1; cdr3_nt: TGTGCCAGCAGTGAGGGTTCTGGCTCCTACACTGAAGCTTTCTTT; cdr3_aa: CASSEGSGSYTEAFF
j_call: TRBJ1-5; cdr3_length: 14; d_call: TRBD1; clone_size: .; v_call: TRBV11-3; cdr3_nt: TGTGCCAGCAGCTCAGGGGGTAGCAATCAGCCCCAGCATTTT; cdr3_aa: CASSSGGSNQPQHF
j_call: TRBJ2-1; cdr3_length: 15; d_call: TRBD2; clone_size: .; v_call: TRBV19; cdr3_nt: TGTGCCAGTAGTAGAGGGACTAGCGGGATTAGTGAGCAGTTCTTC; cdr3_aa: CASSRGTSGISEQFF
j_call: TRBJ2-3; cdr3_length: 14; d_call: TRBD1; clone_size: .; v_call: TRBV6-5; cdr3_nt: TGTGCCAGCAGTCAATGGACAGGGTGGGATACGCAGTATTTT; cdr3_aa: CASSQWTGWDTQYF
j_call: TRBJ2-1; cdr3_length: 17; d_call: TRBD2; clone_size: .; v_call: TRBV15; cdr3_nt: TGTGCCACCAGCAGAGATAGGACTAGCGGGGTCTACGATGAGCAGTTCTTC; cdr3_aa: CATSRDRTSGVYDEQFF
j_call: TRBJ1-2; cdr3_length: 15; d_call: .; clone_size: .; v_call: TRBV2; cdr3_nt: TGTGCCAGCAGTGAGAACCCTTCGCCTTACTATGGCTACACCTTC; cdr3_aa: CASSENPSPYYGYTF
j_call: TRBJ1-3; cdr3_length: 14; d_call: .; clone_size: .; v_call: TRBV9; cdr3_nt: TGTGCCAGCAGCCCTACAGGAGGGGGAAACACCATATATTTT; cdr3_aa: CASSPTGGGNTIYF
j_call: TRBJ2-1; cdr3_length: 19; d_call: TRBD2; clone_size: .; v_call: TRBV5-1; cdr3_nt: TGCGCCAGCAGCTTGGGACTAGCGGGGGGTACCGGAACCTACAATGAGCAGTTCTTC; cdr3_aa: CASSLGLAGGTGTYNEQFF
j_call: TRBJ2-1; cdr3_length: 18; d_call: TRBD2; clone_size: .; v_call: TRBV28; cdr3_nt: TGTGCCAGCAGTTTATGGGGCGGGAGGGCCGTCACCTACAATGAGCAGTTCTTC; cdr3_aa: CASSLWGGRAVTYNEQFF
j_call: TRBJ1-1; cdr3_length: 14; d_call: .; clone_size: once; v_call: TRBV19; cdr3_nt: TGTGCCAGTAGTATAGGCCAGGGAAACACTGAAGCTTTCTTT; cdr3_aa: CASSIGQGNTEAFF
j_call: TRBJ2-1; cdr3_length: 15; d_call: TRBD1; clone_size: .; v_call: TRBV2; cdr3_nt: TGTGCCAGCAGCCCCGACAGGGGGTCCTACAATGAGCAGTTCTTC; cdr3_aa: CASSPDRGSYNEQFF
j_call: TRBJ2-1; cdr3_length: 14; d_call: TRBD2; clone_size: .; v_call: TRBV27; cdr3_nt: TGTGCCAGCAGTTTGACTAGCGGGAGAATTGAGCAGTTCTTC; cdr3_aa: CASSLTSGRIEQFF
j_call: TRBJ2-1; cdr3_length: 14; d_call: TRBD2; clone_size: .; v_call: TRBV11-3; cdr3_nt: TGTGCCAGCAGCTTAGGCGGGAGTAGCGATGAGCAGTTCTTC; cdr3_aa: CASSLGGSSDEQFF
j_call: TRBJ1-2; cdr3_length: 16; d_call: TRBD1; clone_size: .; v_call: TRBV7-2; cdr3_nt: TGTGCCAGCCACCGGGACAGTAGTAGCCATGAGTATGGCTACACCTTC; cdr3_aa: CASHRDSSSHEYGYTF
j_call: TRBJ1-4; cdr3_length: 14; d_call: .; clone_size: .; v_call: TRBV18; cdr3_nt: TGTGCCAGCTCACCGCCAGGGGTGAGTGAAAAACTGTTTTTT; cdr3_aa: CASSPPGVSEKLFF
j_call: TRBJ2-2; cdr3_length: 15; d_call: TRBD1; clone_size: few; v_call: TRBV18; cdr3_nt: TGTGCCAGCTCACCCGCGGACAGGGACACCGGGGAGCTGTTTTTT; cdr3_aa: CASSPADRDTGELFF
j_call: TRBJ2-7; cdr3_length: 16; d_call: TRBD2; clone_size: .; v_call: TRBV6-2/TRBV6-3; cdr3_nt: TGTGCCAGCAGTTCCCGGACTAGCGGGGAATCCTACGAGCAGTACTTC; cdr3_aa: CASSSRTSGESYEQYF
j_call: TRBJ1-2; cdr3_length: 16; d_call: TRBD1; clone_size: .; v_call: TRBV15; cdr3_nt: TGTGCCACCAGCAGTATAGGGAGAGAGGGGGCGCGTGGCTACACCTTC; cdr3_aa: CATSSIGREGARGYTF
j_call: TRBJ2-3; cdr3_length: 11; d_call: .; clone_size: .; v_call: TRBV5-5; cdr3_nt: TGTGCCAGCAGCAGGGGAGATACGCAGTATTTT; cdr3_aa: CASSRGDTQYF
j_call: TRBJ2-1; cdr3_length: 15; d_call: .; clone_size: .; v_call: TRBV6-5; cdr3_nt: TGTGCCAGCAGGGGCCCCGAACAGGGTAAGGATGAGCAGTTCTTC; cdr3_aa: CASRGPEQGKDEQFF
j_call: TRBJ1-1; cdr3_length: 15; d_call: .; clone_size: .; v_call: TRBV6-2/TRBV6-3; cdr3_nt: TGTGCCAGCAGTTACCCGGGACACGAGAACACTGAAGCTTTCTTT; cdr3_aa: CASSYPGHENTEAFF
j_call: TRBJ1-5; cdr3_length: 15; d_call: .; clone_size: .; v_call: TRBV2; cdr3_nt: TGTGCCAGCAGTGAAAAGACAGTCGGCAATCAGCCCCAGCATTTT; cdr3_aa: CASSEKTVGNQPQHF
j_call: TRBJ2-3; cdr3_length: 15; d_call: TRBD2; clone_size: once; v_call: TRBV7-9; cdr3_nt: TGTGCCAGCAGCATAAATGGACTAGCAGGCGATACGCAGTATTTT; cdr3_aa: CASSINGLAGDTQYF
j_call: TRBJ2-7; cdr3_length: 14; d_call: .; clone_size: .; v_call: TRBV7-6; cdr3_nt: TGTGCCAGCAGCCCAGGGACCACGGTTCACGAGCAGTACTTC; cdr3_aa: CASSPGTTVHEQYF
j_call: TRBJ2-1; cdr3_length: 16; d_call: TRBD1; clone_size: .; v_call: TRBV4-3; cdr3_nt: TGCGCCAGCAGCCGGGGCCGGGACAGGGGTTACAATGAGCAGTTCTTC; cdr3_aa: CASSRGRDRGYNEQFF
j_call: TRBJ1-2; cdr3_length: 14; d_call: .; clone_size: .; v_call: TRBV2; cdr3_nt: TGTGCAGAAAGGGGCAGGGGCCTTTCCTATGGCTACACCTTC; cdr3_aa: CAERGRGLSYGYTF
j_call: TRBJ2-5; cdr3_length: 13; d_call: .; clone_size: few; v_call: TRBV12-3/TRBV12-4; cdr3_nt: TGTGCCAGCAGTTTCGGGGTTCGGGAGACCCAGTACTTC; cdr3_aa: CASSFGVRETQYF
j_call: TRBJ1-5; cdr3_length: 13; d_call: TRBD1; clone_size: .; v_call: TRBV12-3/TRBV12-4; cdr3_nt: TGTGCCAGCAGTGTCGACAGGGATCAGCCCCAGCATTTT; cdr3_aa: CASSVDRDQPQHF
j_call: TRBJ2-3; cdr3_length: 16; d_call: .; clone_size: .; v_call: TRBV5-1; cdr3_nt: TGCGCCAGCAGCCCAGGGATTTCTCCATCCACAGATACGCAGTATTTT; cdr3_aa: CASSPGISPSTDTQYF